A single TCR beta chain is shown here with its context. There is no known antigen for this receptor. No conserved phenylalanine or tryptophan is present at the end of the CDR3, so a read error is the likely explanation. The DNA is left out, because the CDR3 cannot be placed on it with certainty; the CDR3 is given as TCRdb lists it. Hyperthyroidism patients were newly diagnosed, with disease duration under 2 months, and aged 18 to 65 years. Anyone with other autoimmune diseases, uncontrolled infections, pregnancy or lactation was excluded from the study. Diagnosis was based on clinical symptoms, serum thyroxine, TRAb, thyroid ultrasound and orbital computed tomography. Total RNA was extracted using Trizol reagent, and RNA quality was checked on an Agilent 2100 Bioanalyzer. This sample stems from a study of Graves' ophthalmopathy and Graves' hyperthyroidism (dated by TCRdb to the late 2010s). Background for the entire study: Hyperthyroidism was considered stable if no progression to ophthalmopathy occurred within 18 months of follow-up. T-cell repertoires of thyroid tissue and blood were compared in about 6 hyperthyroidism patients. To tell Graves' ophthalmopathy apart from Graves' hyperthyroidism, and to predict which patients would progress to ophthalmopathy, the study relied on TCR beta repertoire signatures. Following sampling, methimazole starting at 30 mg daily was administered to hyperthyroidism patients, and high-dose intravenous methylprednisolone was administered to ophthalmopathy patients. A discovery set of 100 patients (43 ophthalmopathy, about 59 stable hyperthyroidism) was enrolled to explore V-J signatures distinguishing ophthalmopathy from hyperthyroidism. In total, approximately 140 blood samples were TCR-sequenced: approximately 42 ophthalmopathy, around 75 hyperthyroidism and some 17 hyperthyroidism-to-ophthalmopathy patients. The independent validation cohort included approximately 19 hyperthyroidism patients plus 17 patients who later progressed from hyperthyroidism to ophthalmopathy.

For repertoire sequencing, TCR beta CDR3 regions were amplified from RNA transcripts. The first round of RT-PCR was done with HTBI primers and the Qiagen OneStep RT-PCR kit, and was followed by a second round of multiplex PCR, then size selection and purification. Libraries were sequenced on an Illumina HiSeq2000 using paired-end 100 bp reads. For the original study's pipeline: SOAPnuke was used for read processing, and reads with adapters, uncalled bases, a mean Phred below 15, or no exact constant-primer or identifier match were discarded. COPE v1.2.5 was used to merge high-quality paired reads. Each unique nucleotide sequence was treated as a clonotype, and MiTCR v1.1 was used to align the clonotypes to the IMGT TRB V, D and J references. Only V-J combinations with frequency above 0.0001 were analysed, covering approximately 99% of repertoires. For each V-J combination, a TCR clonal expansion and chaos score was defined as the ratio of F50 clonal expansion to chaos observed in the TCRdist matrix. Welch's t-statistics and random forest were used to reduce features to 10 to 15 V-J combinations, which were fed into a naive Bayes classifier. The Morisita-Horn index was used to measure how similar the thyroid and blood repertoires were. The public reads were reanalyzed by TCRdb: fastp trimming at Q25, MiXCR alignment, in-frame beta chains only. Every CDR3 protein is listed once, alongside the most common genes and DNA of its rows. Clone size and V and J calls follow TCRdb, not the original study. A total of around 1.1 million distinct CDR3 sequences appear in this sample, roughly 35% of them only once. The ten largest make up over 8.5% of the sample.

The CDR3 has 12 residues if both end residues are counted. As encoded in the germline V gene, CDR1 is SNHLY while CDR2 is FYNNEI. Results the study describes overall, beyond this receptor: In validation, the model predicted ophthalmopathy progression with about 71% sensitivity and approximately 72% specificity; roughly 11 predicted patients were CT-confirmed with GO in a median of 6.5 months. Ophthalmopathy was separated from stable hyperthyroidism by the 13-signature model with roughly 90% sensitivity and just under 84% specificity in cross-validation and with 80%/75% in the test set. Sample size was not statistically predetermined, and group allocation was not concealed from the investigators. Among expanded thyroid clonotypes with frequency above 0.001, most also showed up in blood, which suggests that blood repertoires may reflect the thyroid immune response.

Recombination connected TRBV2 to TRBJ1-1; TRBD1, the D gene given by the table, was not confirmed from the DNA. Material for sequencing was peripheral blood or thyroid tissue (not recorded which). The origin of this receptor is an adult man with Graves' hyperthyroidism. This receptor carries the CDR3 CASSEDTLGAFL.